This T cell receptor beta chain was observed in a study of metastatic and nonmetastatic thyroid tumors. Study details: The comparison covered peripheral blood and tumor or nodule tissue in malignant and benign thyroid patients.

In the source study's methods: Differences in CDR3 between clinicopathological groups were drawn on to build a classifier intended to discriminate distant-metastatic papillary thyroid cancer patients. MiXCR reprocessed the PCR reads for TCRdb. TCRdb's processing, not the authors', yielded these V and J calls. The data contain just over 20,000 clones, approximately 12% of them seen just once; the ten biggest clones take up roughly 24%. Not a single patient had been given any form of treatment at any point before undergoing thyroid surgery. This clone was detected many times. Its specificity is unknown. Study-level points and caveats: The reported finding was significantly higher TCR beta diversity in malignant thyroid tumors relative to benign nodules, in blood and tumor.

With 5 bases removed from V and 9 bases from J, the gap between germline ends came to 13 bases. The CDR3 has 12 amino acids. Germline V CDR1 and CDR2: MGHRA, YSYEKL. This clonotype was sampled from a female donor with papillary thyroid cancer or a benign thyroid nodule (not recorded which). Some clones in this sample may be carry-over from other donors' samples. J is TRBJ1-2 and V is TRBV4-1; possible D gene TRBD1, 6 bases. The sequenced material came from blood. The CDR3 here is CASSAPRGSYTF. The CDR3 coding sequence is TGCGCCAGCAGCGCCCCCAGGGGTAGCTACACCTTC.